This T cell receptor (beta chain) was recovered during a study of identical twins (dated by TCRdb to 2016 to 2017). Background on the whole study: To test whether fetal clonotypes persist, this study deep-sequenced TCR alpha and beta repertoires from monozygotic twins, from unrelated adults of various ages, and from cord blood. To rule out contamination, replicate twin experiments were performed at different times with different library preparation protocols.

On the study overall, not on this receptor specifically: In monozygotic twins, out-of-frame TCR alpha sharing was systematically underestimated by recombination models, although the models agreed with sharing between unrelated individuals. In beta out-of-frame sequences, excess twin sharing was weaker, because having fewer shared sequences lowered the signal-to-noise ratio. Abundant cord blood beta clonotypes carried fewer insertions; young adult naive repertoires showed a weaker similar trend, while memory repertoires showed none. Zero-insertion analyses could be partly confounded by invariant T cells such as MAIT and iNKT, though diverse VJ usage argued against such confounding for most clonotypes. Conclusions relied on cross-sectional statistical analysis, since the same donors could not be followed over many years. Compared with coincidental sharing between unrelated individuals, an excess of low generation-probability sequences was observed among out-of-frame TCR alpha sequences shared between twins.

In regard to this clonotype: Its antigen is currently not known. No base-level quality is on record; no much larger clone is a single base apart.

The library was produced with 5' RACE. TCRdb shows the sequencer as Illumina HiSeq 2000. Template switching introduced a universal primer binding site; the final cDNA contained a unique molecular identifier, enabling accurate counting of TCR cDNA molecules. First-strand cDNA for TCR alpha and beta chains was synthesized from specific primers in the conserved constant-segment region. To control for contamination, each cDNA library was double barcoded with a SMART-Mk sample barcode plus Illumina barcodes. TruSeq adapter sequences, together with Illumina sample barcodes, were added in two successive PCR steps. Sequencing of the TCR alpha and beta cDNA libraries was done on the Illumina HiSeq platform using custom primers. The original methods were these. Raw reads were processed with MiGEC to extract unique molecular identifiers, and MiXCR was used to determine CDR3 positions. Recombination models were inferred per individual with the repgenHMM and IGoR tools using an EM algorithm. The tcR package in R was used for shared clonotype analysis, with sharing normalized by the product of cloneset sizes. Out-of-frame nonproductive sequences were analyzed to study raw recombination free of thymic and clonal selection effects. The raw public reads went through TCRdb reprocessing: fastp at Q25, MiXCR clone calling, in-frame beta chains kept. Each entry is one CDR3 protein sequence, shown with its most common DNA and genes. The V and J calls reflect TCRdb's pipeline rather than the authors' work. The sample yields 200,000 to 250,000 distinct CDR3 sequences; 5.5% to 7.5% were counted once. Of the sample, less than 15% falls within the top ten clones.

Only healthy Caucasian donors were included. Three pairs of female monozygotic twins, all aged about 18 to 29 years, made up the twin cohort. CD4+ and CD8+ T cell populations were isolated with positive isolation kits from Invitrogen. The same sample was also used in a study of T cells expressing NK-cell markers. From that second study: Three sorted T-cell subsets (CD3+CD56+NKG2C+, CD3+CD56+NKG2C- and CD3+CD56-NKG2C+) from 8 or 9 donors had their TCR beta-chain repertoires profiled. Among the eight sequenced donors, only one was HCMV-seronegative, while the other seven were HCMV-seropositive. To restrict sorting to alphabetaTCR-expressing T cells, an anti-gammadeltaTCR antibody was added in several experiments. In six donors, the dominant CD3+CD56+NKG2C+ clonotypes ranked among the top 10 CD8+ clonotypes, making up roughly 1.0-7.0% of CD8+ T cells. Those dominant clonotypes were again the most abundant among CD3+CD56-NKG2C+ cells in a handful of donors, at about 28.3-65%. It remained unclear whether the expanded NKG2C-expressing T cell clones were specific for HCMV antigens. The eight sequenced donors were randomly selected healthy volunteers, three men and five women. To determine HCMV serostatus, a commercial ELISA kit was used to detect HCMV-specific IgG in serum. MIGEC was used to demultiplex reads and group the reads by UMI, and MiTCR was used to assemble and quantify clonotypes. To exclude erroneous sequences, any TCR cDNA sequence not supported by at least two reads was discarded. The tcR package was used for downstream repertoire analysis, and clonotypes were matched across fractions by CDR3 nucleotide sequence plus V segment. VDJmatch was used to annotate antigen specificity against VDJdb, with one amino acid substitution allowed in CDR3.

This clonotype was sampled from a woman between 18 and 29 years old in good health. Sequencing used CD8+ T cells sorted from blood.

The CDR3 protein: CASSGGLAASYNEQFF. In nucleotide form, the sequence is TGTGCCAGCAGTGGGGGACTAGCGGCGTCCTACAATGAGCAGTTCTTC. This chain is built from TRBV2 and TRBJ2-1, with TRBD2 matching 11 junction bases. Relative to germline, V is missing 4 bases and J is missing 1 base, with 3 bases of the junction outside any gene match. The CDR3 goes from the cysteine to the phenylalanine over 16 residues. The entry retains the CDR3 DNA only, 48 bases that are in frame from base 1. The CDR1 and CDR2 encoded by the germline V gene are SNHLY and FYNNEI.